These 24 T cell receptor beta chains originate from one sample sequenced in a study of blood T cell repertoires in COVID-19. The data were produced by immunoSEQ multiplex PCR, yet TCRdb's version contains in-frame clones alone and is incomplete. The sample holds about 210,000 clones, 75% to 90% seen once. The sequenced sample was peripheral blood. The source of these receptors is a woman aged 35 to 49 with acute or convalescent COVID-19.

The chain links TRBV6-6 to TRBJ1-5; D gene unclear. The germline V gene has CDR1 MNHNY and CDR2 SVGAGI (reference sequence). V lost 2 bases and J lost 6, with 8 bases in between. The CDR3 is 13 residues long. The CDR3 DNA is TGTGCCAGCAGTTACCCCGAAGCTCAGCCCCAGCATTTT. Protein product: CASSYPEAQPQHF.

The chain couples TRBV30 to TRBJ2-5, with 8 bases fitting TRBD1. Looked up from germline, CDR1 is GTSNPN and CDR2 is SVGIG (reference sequence). This CDR3 is built from 11 residues. V gave up 5 bases and J gave up 4 bases; unmatched junction bases: 0. The CDR3 is CAWGQGETQYF. DNA of the CDR3: TGTGCCTGGGGACAGGGAGAGACCCAGTACTTC.

The V call is TRBV5-5, the J call TRBJ2-5; maybe TRBD1 (5 bases). Germline assignment: CDR1 SGHKS and CDR2 YYEKEE (reference sequence). The CDR3 is 15 residues long. V was trimmed by 0 bases and J by 4 bases, leaving 13 bases between them. CDR3 sequence reads: CASSLEVGLRETQYF. The CDR3 nucleotides read TGTGCCAGCAGCTTGGAGGTGGGGCTTAGAGAGACCCAGTACTTC.

V is TRBV30 and J is TRBJ2-1, with 7 nucleotides matching TRBD2. The germline CDR1 and CDR2 sequences are GTSNPN and SVGIG (reference sequence). The CDR3 is 14 residues long. The trim removed 0 bases at V and 8 bases at J, leaving 7 bases unmatched. CDR3 in DNA: TGTGCCTGGAGTGTACGACTAGCTGGCCATGAGCAGTTCTTC. It encodes CAWSVRLAGHEQFF.

V gene TRBV2 combines with J gene TRBJ1-1, with TRBD1 matching 7 bases. Germline lookup yields CDR1 SNHLY and CDR2 FYNNEI. The V segment lost 2 bases and the J segment 8 bases; nucleotides outside the gene matches: 5. This CDR3 comprises 13 residues. The CDR3: CASSESRRGEAFF. In DNA form, the CDR3 reads TGTGCCAGCAGTGAAAGCCGCAGGGGGGAAGCTTTCTTT. The complete variable domain, with remaining parts taken from reference TRBV2 and TRBJ1-1, reads EPEVTQTPSHQVTQMGQEVILRCVPISNHLYFYWYRQILGQKVEFLVSFYNNEISEKSEIFDDQFSVERPDGSNFTLKIRSTKLEDSAMYFCASSESRRGEAFFGQGTRLTVV.

This chain joins TRBV29-1 and TRBJ1-5, with no clear D. This CDR3 contains 14 residues. Germline V gene data show CDR1 as SQVTM and CDR2 as ANQGSEA. Trimming took off 5 bases at V and 3 bases at J, with 14 bases between the two ends. The CDR3 DNA sequence: TGCAGCGTTAAATCGGAGGAGGTCAATCAGCCCCAGCATTTT. Translation gives CSVKSEEVNQPQHF.

The genes are TRBV10-1 and TRBJ2-3; the D gene is possibly TRBD2 (6 bases). The V end was cut by 6 bases, the J end by 6 bases, with 10 bases between. The CDR3 is made up of 12 amino acids. Germline V CDR1 and CDR2: WNHNN, SYGVQD (reference sequence). CDR3 DNA sequence: TGCGCCAGCAGCGAGGGGAGGGATACGCAGTATTTT. Its protein is CASSEGRDTQYF.

The chain recombines TRBV24-1 with TRBJ2-2; D gene unclear. Per the germline V gene, CDR1 is KGHDR and CDR2 is SFDVKD. The CDR3 sequence is 14 residues long. V gave up 7 bases and J gave up 1 base, with 9 bases separating them. The CDR3 DNA reads as TGTGCCACCAGCGGCAGGTTGAACACCGGGGAGCTGTTTTTT. Translating it yields CATSGRLNTGELFF.

The chain uses TRBV6-6 and TRBJ2-1; the match to TRBD2 covers 7 bases. CDR3 length equals 16 residues. V lost 0 bases, J lost 0 bases, and 2 bases stayed unmatched. Germline loops: CDR1 MNHNY, CDR2 SVGAGI (reference sequence). The CDR3 DNA reads TGTGCCAGCAGTTACTCGGCTAGCGGCTCCTACAATGAGCAGTTCTTC. Protein: CASSYSASGSYNEQFF.

The chain has TRBV6-5 and TRBJ2-3, with a possible D match to TRBD1 (6 bases). Looked up from germline, CDR1 is MNHEY and CDR2 is SVGAGI. Trimming removed 7 bases at V and 2 bases at J, with 13 bases between. The CDR3 is 14 amino acids. This CDR3 is CASTRTASTDTQYF. The CDR3 DNA sequence: TGTGCCAGCACCAGGACAGCTTCCACAGATACGCAGTATTTT.

The V and J genes are TRBV6-5 and TRBJ1-5, with D perhaps TRBD1 (6 bases). This CDR3 is built from 13 residues. Trimming stripped 6 bases from V and 5 bases from J, with 11 bases between. Germline V lookup: CDR1 MNHEY, CDR2 SVGAGI. DNA of the CDR3: TGTGCCAGCAGACAGGGCGGATATCAGCCCCAGCATTTT. Translation gives CASRQGGYQPQHF.

This chain connects TRBV19 to TRBJ1-2; 9 positions agree with TRBD1. In germline, CDR1 is LNHDA, CDR2 SQIVND (reference sequence). The CDR3 has 12 amino acids. After removal of 11 bases from V and 7 bases from J, the junction contained 8 bases not matched to a gene. The CDR3 is CAAGQGFIGYTF. The CDR3 coding sequence is TGTGCCGCAGGACAGGGGTTTATTGGCTACACCTTC.

The gene calls are TRBV6-6 and TRBJ2-5; no clear D. Between the trimmed V and J ends, which lost 2 bases and 2 bases, there was a span of 6 bases. This CDR3 comprises 13 residues. Germline assignment: CDR1 MNHNY and CDR2 SVGAGI (reference sequence). The CDR3 sequence: CASSYHTQETQYF. The CDR3 DNA follows: TGTGCCAGCAGTTACCACACACAAGAGACCCAGTACTTC.

The V and J genes are TRBV11-3 and TRBJ2-2; 12 bases match TRBD2. CDR1 is SGHNT and CDR2 is YENEEA in the germline V gene. The CDR3 has 17 amino acids. Trimming took 5 bases from V and 3 from J; bases not matched to a gene: 7. The CDR3 sequence is CASSPSRLAGDTGELFF. CDR3 in DNA: TGTGCCAGCAGCCCTTCCCGACTAGCGGGGGACACCGGGGAGCTGTTTTTT.

About this clone itself: The sample holds other DNA sequences that translate to the same CDR3. This chain uses TRBV30 with TRBJ1-1, with D unresolved. CDR1 and CDR2 from the germline V gene are GTSNPN and SVGIG (reference sequence). This CDR3 contains 14 residues. The V end lost 4 bases, the J end lost 4 bases, and 16 bases lay between the germline ends. The CDR3 protein is CAWNLFGGFTEAFF. The DNA of the CDR3 is TGTGCCTGGAACCTTTTCGGCGGTTTCACTGAAGCTTTCTTT.

The chain employs TRBV6-1 and TRBJ1-5, with D tentatively TRBD1 (5 bases). The CDR3 runs to 15 residues. Germline loops: CDR1 MNHNS, CDR2 SASEGT. V was cut by 2 bases and J by 6 bases, with 14 bases left in between. The chain's CDR3 is CASSELGAHGQPQHF. CDR3 sequence (DNA): TGTGCCAGCAGTGAACTAGGGGCTCACGGTCAGCCCCAGCATTTT.

This sequence joins TRBV6-2 or TRBV6-3 and TRBJ1-5; no clear D gene. Trimming took off 3 bases at V and 6 bases at J, with 9 bases between the two ends. Germline V gene data show CDR1 as MNHEY and CDR2 as SVGEGT. The CDR3 is 13 amino acids. The chain's CDR3 is CASSYGGTQPQHF. For the CDR3, the DNA is TGTGCCAGCAGTTATGGAGGTACTCAGCCCCAGCATTTT.

The V call is TRBV18, the J call TRBJ1-1, with 11 bases lining up with TRBD1. V lost 0 bases and J lost 6; bases outside the gene matches: 3. The germline V gene encodes CDR1 KGHSH and CDR2 LQKENI. The CDR3 consists of 15 residues. CDR3 DNA sequence: TGTGCCAGCTCACCACCGGACAGGGGGCTCGCTGAAGCTTTCTTT. This codes for CASSPPDRGLAEAFF.

The V and J genes are TRBV9 and TRBJ2-3; 10 bases fit TRBD2. The CDR3 runs to 16 residues. Germline V gives CDR1 SGDLS, CDR2 YYNGEE. Trimming removed 2 bases from V and 5 bases from J; junction bases left unmatched: 8. CDR3 DNA sequence: TGTGCCAGCAGCGTCGCCGGGACTAGCGTAGTAGATACGCAGTATTTT. It yields the protein CASSVAGTSVVDTQYF.

This clone occurred many times. The sample carries other DNA sequences with the same CDR3. The chain combines TRBV10-3 with TRBJ1-4; D is perhaps TRBD1 (5 bases). V lost 0 bases, J lost 3 bases, and 8 bases lay in between. The germline CDR1 and CDR2 sequences are ENHRY and SYGVKD. This CDR3 comprises 15 residues. CDR3 coding DNA: TGTGCCATCAGTGAGTCAGGAGGGGCTAATGAAAAACTGTTTTTT. This codes for CAISESGGANEKLFF.

V is TRBV13 and J is TRBJ1-2; possible D gene TRBD1, 5 bases. The V end lost 2 bases, the J end lost 4 bases, and 14 bases lay between the germline ends. This CDR3 has 15 residues. Per germline, CDR1 PRHDT and CDR2 FYEKMQ (reference sequence). The DNA of the CDR3 is TGTGCCAGCAGCTTAACAGGCGAGGAATCCTATGGCTACACCTTC. This translates into CASSLTGEESYGYTF.

Comments on this clone: Other DNA sequences in the sample encode the same CDR3. The chain joins TRBV6-2 or TRBV6-3 to TRBJ1-1; 7 positions agree with TRBD1. With 5 bases clipped from V and 0 bases from J, the junction kept 3 bases outside the gene matches. Per the germline V gene, CDR1 is MNHEY and CDR2 is SVGEGT. The CDR3 is 14 residues long. The DNA for the CDR3 is TGTGCCAGCAGTAGACAGGGTTTGAACACTGAAGCTTTCTTT. Residues: CASSRQGLNTEAFF.

The chain couples TRBV7-2 to TRBJ2-3; the D gene is possibly TRBD1 (7 bases). CDR3 length: 17 residues. The germline V and J ends were trimmed by 2 bases and 3 bases, with 18 bases remaining between them. Per germline, CDR1 SGHTA and CDR2 FQGNSA. CDR3 in amino acids: CASSLRVGGGITDTQYF. CDR3 coding DNA: TGTGCCAGCAGCTTACGGGTCGGAGGGGGCATTACAGATACGCAGTATTTT.

The chain combines TRBV24-1 with TRBJ1-2; 8 bases align to TRBD1. CDR3 size: 13 residues. After removal of 3 bases from V and 8 bases from J, the junction contained 4 bases not matched to a gene. The germline V gene encodes CDR1 KGHDR and CDR2 SFDVKD. Here the CDR3 reads CATSDDGQGGYTF. Written as DNA, the CDR3 is TGTGCCACCAGTGATGACGGACAGGGAGGCTACACCTTC.